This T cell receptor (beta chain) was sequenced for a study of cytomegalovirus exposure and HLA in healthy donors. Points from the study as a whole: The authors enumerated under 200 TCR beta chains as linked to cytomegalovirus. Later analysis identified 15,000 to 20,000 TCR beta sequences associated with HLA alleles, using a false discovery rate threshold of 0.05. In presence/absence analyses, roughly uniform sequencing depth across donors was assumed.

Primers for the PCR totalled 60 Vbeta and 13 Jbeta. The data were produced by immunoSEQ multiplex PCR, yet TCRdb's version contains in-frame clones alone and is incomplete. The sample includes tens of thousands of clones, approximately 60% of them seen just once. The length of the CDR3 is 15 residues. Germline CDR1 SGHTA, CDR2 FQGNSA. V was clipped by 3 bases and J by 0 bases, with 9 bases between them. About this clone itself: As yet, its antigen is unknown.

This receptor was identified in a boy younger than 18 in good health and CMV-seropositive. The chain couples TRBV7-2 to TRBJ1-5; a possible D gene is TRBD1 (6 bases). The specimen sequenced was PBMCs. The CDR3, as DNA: TGTGCCAGCAGCTTCGACAGGCCTAGCAATCAGCCCCAGCATTTT. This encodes CASSFDRPSNQPQHF.